This TCR beta chain came from a study of CD8+CD57+ T cells in acquired aplastic anemia. Study details: Each DNA sample taken from sorted CD4+ and CD8+ cells came to 3 to 4 ug on average. The study, taken as a whole, reports: Roughly 31 CD8+ CDR3 sequences were shared between patients and controls.

Trimming took 6 bases from V and 2 from J, leaving 18 bases between them. The CDR3 is 16 residues long. The germline V gene has CDR1 MNHNY and CDR2 SVGAGI (reference sequence). The study profiled TCR beta VDJ and CDR3 using genomic DNA as template. TCRdb reprocessed the reads with MiXCR, giving one entry per CDR3 protein. Among about 270,000 distinct CDR3 sequences listed, about 56% were seen once. Points on this clonotype: The antigen remains unidentified.

The sequence was collected from a human donor with severe aplastic anemia or a healthy control (not recorded which). This chain connects TRBV6-6 to TRBJ2-3; D is undetermined. The sample was sorted CD4+, CD8+, or CD8+CD57+ T cells (not recorded which) from PBMCs. In DNA form, the CDR3 reads TGTGCCAGCAGCAACCCTAGGGTCGACCACACAGATACGCAGTATTTT. Protein: CASSNPRVDHTDTQYF.